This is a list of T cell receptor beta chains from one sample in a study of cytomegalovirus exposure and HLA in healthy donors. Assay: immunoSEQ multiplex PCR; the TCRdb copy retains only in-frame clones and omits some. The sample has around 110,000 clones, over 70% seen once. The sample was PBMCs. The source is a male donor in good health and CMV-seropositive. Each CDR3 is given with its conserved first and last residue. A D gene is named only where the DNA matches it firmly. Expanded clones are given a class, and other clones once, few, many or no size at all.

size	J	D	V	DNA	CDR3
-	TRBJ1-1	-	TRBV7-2	TGTGCCAGCAGCTTAATACAGGGGAACACTGAAGCTTTCTTT	CASSLIQGNTEAFF
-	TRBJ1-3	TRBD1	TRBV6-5	TGTGCCAGCAGTCACAGGGGAGTAGGTGGAAACACCATATATTTT	CASSHRGVGGNTIYF
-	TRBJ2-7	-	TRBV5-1	TGCGCCAGCAGTACCCAGGGTGCCTCCTACGAGCAGTACTTC	CASSTQGASYEQYF
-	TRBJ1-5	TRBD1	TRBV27	TGTGCCAGCAAACGACAGGGTGGCCAGCCCCAGCATTTT	CASKRQGGQPQHF
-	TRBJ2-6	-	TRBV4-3	TGCGCCAGCAGCCAAGATCTTCCCGCTGGGCTCTCTGGGGCCAACGTCCTGACTTTC	CASSQDLPAGLSGANVLTF
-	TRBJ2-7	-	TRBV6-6	TGTGCCAGCAGTTATGGGGGAGGGGGCTACGAGCAGTACTTC	CASSYGGGGYEQYF
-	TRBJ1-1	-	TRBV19	TGTGCCAGTAACACCGTGAACACTGAAGCTTTCTTT	CASNTVNTEAFF
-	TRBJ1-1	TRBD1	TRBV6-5	TGTGCCAGCAGGGGGGGACAGCACATGAACACTGAAGCTTTCTTT	CASRGGQHMNTEAFF
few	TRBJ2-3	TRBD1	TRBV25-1	TGTGCCAGCAGTCTCGGACAGGGGGCTGTGACAGATACGCAGTATTTT	CASSLGQGAVTDTQYF
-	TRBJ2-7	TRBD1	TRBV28	TGTGCCAGCAGTTGGTCAACAGGGGTCGAGCAGTACTTC	CASSWSTGVEQYF